This T cell receptor (beta chain) originates from a study of T cells in Graves' hyperthyroidism and ophthalmopathy (dated by TCRdb to 2018 to 2020). About the investigation overall: Peripheral blood samples were taken at the time of initial diagnosis, prior to any treatment. To identify TCR V-J signatures that set the groups apart, the researchers used a discovery cohort of 100 patients, made up of 40 to 45 with Graves' ophthalmopathy and 57 with stable Graves' hyperthyroidism. Whether ophthalmopathy could be predicted prospectively was tested in an independent validation cohort made up of roughly 19 hyperthyroidism patients plus 17 patients who later progressed to ophthalmopathy. For training and testing, the 110 or so patients in the discovery cohort were randomly divided in a 7:3 ratio. Thyroid tissue and blood T-cell repertoires from over 5 Graves' hyperthyroidism patients were also compared in the study. After sampling, hyperthyroidism patients received methimazole starting at 30 mg daily, and ophthalmopathy patients received high-dose intravenous methylprednisolone. TCR Vbeta CDR3 sequencing of 130 to 150 peripheral blood samples (43 ophthalmopathy, over 70 hyperthyroidism and some 17 progressor patients) is reported in the paper.

What the research found in general, with its limitations: Most expanded thyroid clonotypes (frequency above 0.001) were also detected in blood, a finding suggesting that blood repertoires may reflect thyroid immune responses. Ophthalmopathy was separated from stable hyperthyroidism by a 13 V-J signature model, with 85% to 90% sensitivity and about 81% specificity obtained in cross-validation and 80%/75% obtained in testing. During validation, the model predicted progression to ophthalmopathy a median of approximately 6.5 months ahead of onset, with approximately 71% sensitivity and 72% to 80% specificity. Sample size was not statistically predetermined, and blinding of investigators to group allocation was not performed.

About this clonotype itself: Its antigen specificity is not known. Base qualities are not provided; no much larger clone lies one nucleotide away.

The hyperthyroidism patients were between 18 and 65 years old and newly diagnosed, with a disease duration of less than 2 months. The study excluded patients with uncontrolled infections, other autoimmune diseases, pregnancy or lactation. Diagnoses relied on clinical symptoms, serum thyroxine and TRAb, thyroid ultrasound and orbital computed tomography. Blood from progressor patients was collected at the time of first diagnosis with hyperthyroidism, before any ophthalmopathy symptoms had appeared. PBMCs were isolated from 7.5 to 10 ml of fresh peripheral blood by Ficoll-Paque density gradient centrifugation. Progressor patients were defined as those initially diagnosed with Graves' hyperthyroidism in whom ophthalmopathy developed during follow-up. Total RNA was extracted using Trizol reagent, and RNA quality was assessed on an Agilent 2100 Bioanalyzer. Amplification of TCR beta CDR3 regions was carried out from RNA transcripts. For the first round of RT-PCR on the TCR CDR3, the HTBI primer set was used together with the Qiagen OneStep RT-PCR kit. The libraries were constructed in a second round of multiplex PCR and then size-selected and purified. Sequencing of the libraries was done on an Illumina HiSeq2000 using paired-end 100 bp reads. In the authors' own workflow: Raw data were processed with SOAPnuke, discarding reads with adapters, uncalled bases, mean Phred below 15, or no exact constant-primer or identifier match. High-quality paired reads were merged using COPE v1.2.5, and each unique nucleotide sequence was defined as a clonotype. MiTCR v1.1 was used to align the clonotypes against IMGT TRBV, TRBD and TRBJ reference segments. Analysis was restricted to V-J combinations with a frequency above 0.0001, which covered about 99% of repertoires. The TCS score was defined as F50 (clonal expansion) divided by E x V (chaos), with BLOSUM62-based TCRdist calculated between CDR3 peptides within each V-J. Welch's t-statistics and random forest reduced roughly 530 V-J features to roughly 13, which were used in a naive Bayes classifier (R e1071). The raw public data were reprocessed by TCRdb itself: fastp quality trimming at Q25, MiXCR clonotype calling, in-frame beta chains only. CDR3 protein duplicates are merged, each entry listing the most common genes and DNA. The V and J calls and clone size come from TCRdb's table, not from the authors' own analysis. In this sample the table shows 730,000 or so distinct CDR3 sequences, roughly a sixth of which occur a single time. Of the sample, approximately 15% falls within the top ten clones.

The receptor was derived from a woman aged 45-65 years with Graves' hyperthyroidism that later progressed to Graves' ophthalmopathy. The specimen was blood.

The DNA reads as follows: TGCGCCAGCAGCCAAGACAACTCCCTGGCTAACTATGGCTACACCTTC. Its translation reads: CASSQDNSLANYGYTF. The V and J genes are TRBV4-1 and TRBJ1-2, with the D gene not clear enough to name. Reading the germline V gene gives CDR1 MGHRA and CDR2 YSYEKL. From cysteine to phenylalanine, the CDR3 is 16 amino acids long. The entry retains the CDR3 DNA only, 48 bases that are in frame from base 1. The V and J ends are trimmed by 0 bases and 0 bases, leaving 11 bases between them.